The 2 T cell receptor beta chains below come from one sample, sequenced in a study of Graves' ophthalmopathy and Graves' hyperthyroidism. RNA transcripts yielded amplified TCR beta CDR3 regions. The first-round RT-PCR employed HTBI primers together with the Qiagen OneStep RT-PCR kit. A multiplex PCR was then performed as the second round. TCRdb reprocessed the multiplex PCR reads with MiXCR, giving one entry per CDR3 protein. Of over a million distinct CDR3 sequences listed, 35% to 45% were seen once; the top ten hold 11%. The sequenced sample was peripheral blood or thyroid tissue (not recorded which). All receptors come from an adult man with Graves' hyperthyroidism.

This clonotype was seen ten or more times. The V gene is TRBV7-2, the J gene TRBJ2-5; 10 bases are a match to TRBD2. The germline gives CDR1 SGHTA, CDR2 FQGNSA. The junction had 3 bases not matched to a gene; V was cut back by 4 bases and J by 1 base. This CDR3 region has 15 residues. The CDR3 loop is CASSSTSGFQETQYF. CDR3 in DNA: TGTGCCAGCAGCTCGACTAGCGGGTTCCAAGAGACCCAGTACTTC.

This clonotype was counted many times. The gene calls are TRBV10-3 and TRBJ2-5; 12 bases fit TRBD2. The J segment lost 3 bases and the V segment lost 4 bases, leaving 6 bases of the junction unmatched. CDR1 is ENHRY and CDR2 is SYGVKD in the germline V gene. The CDR3 sequence is 16 residues long. In nucleotides, the CDR3 is TGTGCCATCAGTGGTTGGACTAGCGGGACGAAAGAGACCCAGTACTTC. Amino acid sequence: CAISGWTSGTKETQYF.